The clone carrying this T cell receptor beta chain was seen ten or more times. This CDR3 has 16 residues. V was pared by 5 bases and J by 3 bases, with 7 bases of the junction left unmatched. Germline assignment: CDR1 SGHTA and CDR2 FQGNSA. The data stem from a study of low-dose radiotherapy and immunotherapy resistance in tumors. Turning to the study itself: Intravenous cyclophosphamide at 200 mg/m2 preceded radiation and immunotherapy by one day, every two weeks.

First-strand cDNA relied on TRAV- and TRBV-specific primers spanning alpha and beta chains. TCR amplification used around 20 PCR cycles, a constant-region primer and a V-primer adapter. TCRdb itself ran the reads through MiXCR, one entry per CDR3 protein. The table records about 58,000 distinct CDR3 sequences, 23% of them present only once. Time point here: after trial treatment. Treatment given: LDRT plus nivolumab, ipilimumab, low-dose cyclophosphamide and aspirin (RACIN trial). Donors were treated with nivolumab, ipilimumab, aspirin, and low-dose cyclophosphamide and radiotherapy. The chain has TRBV7-2 and TRBJ2-3, with 11 bases matching TRBD2. This TCR came from a male donor with prostate cancer. The sample in question was PBMCs, obtained after low-dose radiotherapy plus immunotherapy. The CDR3 spells CASSKLAGVRTDTQYF. The CDR3 bases are TGTGCCAGCAGCAAACTAGCGGGAGTTCGGACAGATACGCAGTATTTT.